Shown below are 26 T cell receptor beta chains from a single sample sequenced in a study of T cell repertoires in cytomegalovirus infection (dated by TCRdb to about 2019). The sample's treatment or condition label, in plain terms: in vitro stimulation with specific CMV peptide epitopes to enrich CMV-specific T cells. The antigens of these receptors remain unknown. This sample was sequenced with an Illumina HiSeq 1500. TCRdb trimmed public reads at Q25 via fastp, called clones via MiXCR and kept in-frame beta chains. For every CDR3 protein sequence, its rows merge into one entry that carries the most common genes and DNA. The sample table records 900,000 to 950,000 distinct CDR3 sequences; roughly 31% of these occur just once. About 14% of the sample is held by the ten biggest clonotypes. The sequencing used cultured CD8+ T cells from PBMCs, collected from culture after CMV antigen stimulation. The receptors come from a human donor in good health (CMV status not recorded). Some clones in this sample may be carry-over from other donors' samples.

The CDR3 spells CASGFEGIADEKLFF. Here the CDR3 DNA reads TGTGCCAGCGGGTTCGAGGGCATAGCGGATGAAAAACTGTTTTTT. The genes are TRBV6-6 and TRBJ1-4; D remains unclear. Trimming stripped 8 bases from V and 6 bases from J, with 19 bases between. Germline V gives CDR1 MNHNY, CDR2 SVGAGI (reference sequence). CDR3 size: 15 residues.

This clonotype was seen only a few times. This chain uses TRBV15 with TRBJ2-1; possibly TRBD2 for D (5 bases). CDR3 length: 17 residues. Germline CDR1 is LNHNV and CDR2 is YYDKDF (reference sequence). Trimming shortened V by 0 bases and J by 0 bases, and 12 bases separated the two germline ends. This CDR3 is CATSRDSGIGSYNEQFF. The CDR3 DNA follows: TGTGCCACCAGCAGAGATTCCGGGATCGGCTCCTACAATGAGCAGTTCTTC.

This clonotype is termed medium-sized (0.01 to 0.1%). CDR3 amino acids: CASSAPDMVYEQYF. CDR3 coding DNA: TGTGCCAGCAGCGCCCCGGACATGGTCTACGAGCAGTACTTC. V is TRBV7-9 and J is TRBJ2-7, with a possible D match to TRBD1 (5 bases). Per the germline V gene, CDR1 is SEHNR and CDR2 is FQNEAQ (reference sequence). The germline V and J ends were trimmed by 5 bases and 3 bases, with 14 bases remaining between them. The CDR3 has 14 residues.

CDR3 region: CASRKVTNEKLFF. For the CDR3, the DNA is TGTGCCAGCAGGAAAGTAACTAATGAAAAACTGTTTTTT. The chain combines TRBV27 with TRBJ1-4, with D uncertain. Germline values: CDR1 MNHEY, CDR2 SMNVEV (reference sequence). The V gene lost 6 bases and the J gene lost 1 base, with 6 bases spanning the gap. This CDR3 contains 13 residues. The whole variable domain, filled in from reference TRBV27 and TRBJ1-4, reads EAQVTQNPRYLITVTGKKLTVTCSQNMNHEYMSWYRQDPGLGLRQIYYSMNVEVTDKGDVPEGYKVSRKEKRNFPLILESPSPNQTSLYFCASRKVTNEKLFFGSGTQLSVL.

The rearrangement links TRBV3-1 to TRBJ2-7; maybe TRBD2 (6 bases). V was trimmed by 4 bases and J by 2 bases, leaving 12 bases between them. Germline CDR1 LGHDT, CDR2 YNNKEL (reference sequence). This CDR3 has 14 residues. CDR3 sequence reads: CASSPWDLAYEQYF. The CDR3 DNA is TGTGCCAGCAGCCCGTGGGACTTAGCCTACGAGCAGTACTTC.

To note about this clonotype: Possible read error: a much larger clone is one base away. The rearrangement uses TRBV7-8 and TRBJ2-1; perhaps D is TRBD1 or TRBD2 (5 bases each). Deletions cut 2 bases from V and 5 bases from J, with 13 bases between. Germline CDR1 reads SGHVS; CDR2 reads FQNEAQ. The CDR3 runs 15 residues. The CDR3 DNA is TGTGCCAGCAGCTTAATCCTAGTGGGGGACAATGAGCAGTTCTTC. It encodes CASSLILVGDNEQFF.

This clonotype was seen more than once but under ten times. V gene TRBV7-9 combines with J gene TRBJ2-1; the D gene is possibly TRBD1 (6 bases). Per germline, CDR1 SEHNR and CDR2 FQNEAQ (reference sequence). This CDR3 contains 12 residues. Deletions cut 3 bases from V and 10 bases from J, with 10 bases between. This chain's CDR3 is CASSLGAREQFF. The CDR3 DNA reads TGTGCCAGCAGCTTGGGGGCAAGGGAGCAGTTCTTC.

The sample holds one count of this clonotype. The chain has TRBV7-9 and TRBJ2-1, with D maybe TRBD1 (6 bases). Per germline, CDR1 SEHNR and CDR2 FQNEAQ (reference sequence). The CDR3 contains 16 residues. V lost 1 base to trimming and J lost 0 bases, with 10 bases between them. The CDR3 coding sequence is TGTGCCAGCAGCTTAGGACAGGAGCCCTCCTACAATGAGCAGTTCTTC. Amino acids: CASSLGQEPSYNEQFF.

The sample holds many counts of this clonotype. The rearrangement uses TRBV7-8 and TRBJ1-6; 7 positions match TRBD1. Germline V gene data show CDR1 as SGHVS and CDR2 as FQNEAQ. The CDR3 is made up of 17 amino acids. Unmatched junction bases numbered 7, after V lost 5 bases and J lost 0 bases. The CDR3 nucleotides read TGTGCCAGCAGCCCAGGGGGGGCTACCTCCTATAATTCACCCCTCCACTTT. It specifies CASSPGGATSYNSPLHF.

In its sample, this clonotype was seen many times. This sequence joins TRBV6-1 and TRBJ1-1; 7 nucleotides line up with TRBD1. The V gene's germline CDR1 is MNHNS and CDR2 SASEGT. The CDR3 is made up of 15 amino acids. V was pared by 7 bases and J by 0 bases, with 8 bases of the junction left unmatched. The CDR3 here is CASTEHGTVNTEAFF. The CDR3 DNA reads as TGTGCCAGCACCGAACATGGGACAGTGAACACTGAAGCTTTCTTT.

This clonotype came up many times. V and J are TRBV18 and TRBJ1-2, with 8 bases lining up with TRBD1. Per germline, CDR1 KGHSH and CDR2 LQKENI. The CDR3 contains 14 residues. V lost 3 bases, J lost 7 bases, and 7 bases stayed unmatched. CDR3 coding DNA: TGTGCCAGCTCACCTTTGGACAGGGACTCTGGCTACACCTTC. It is translated as CASSPLDRDSGYTF.

The rearrangement links TRBV7-6 to TRBJ2-5, with 10 nucleotides matching TRBD2. Germline CDR1 and CDR2: SGHVS and FNYEAQ. CDR3 length: 16 residues. V shed 5 bases, J shed 4 bases, and the junction held 10 bases outside the gene matches. This CDR3 reads CASSQRAGGPGETQYF. The CDR3 bases are TGTGCCAGCAGCCAACGAGCGGGGGGGCCGGGAGAGACCCAGTACTTC.

The J gene is TRBJ2-1, the V gene TRBV19, with TRBD2 identical over 13 bases. The CDR3 covers 17 residues. CDR1 is LNHDA and CDR2 is SQIVND in the germline V gene (reference sequence). V lost 3 bases and J lost 4; bases outside the gene matches: 6. The CDR3 DNA follows: TGTGCCAGTAGTATTCGGACTAGCGGGGGCCAGTACAATGAGCAGTTCTTC. Encoded protein: CASSIRTSGGQYNEQFF.

The V call is TRBV7-9, the J call TRBJ2-7, with TRBD1 as a possible D gene (6 bases). CDR1 and CDR2 (germline): SEHNR, FQNEAQ (reference sequence). V was trimmed by 5 bases and J by 6 bases, leaving 17 bases between them. CDR3 size: 14 residues. This CDR3 is CASSPLVQGSEQYF. For the CDR3, the DNA is TGTGCCAGCAGCCCCTTGGTGCAGGGGTCCGAGCAGTACTTC.

This clonotype was seen repeatedly, ten times or more. CDR3 sequence (DNA): TGTGCCAGCAGCTTACCCTCCGTCGGGGCGGGGAGTGAGCAGTTCTTC. It translates to CASSLPSVGAGSEQFF. J is TRBJ2-1 and V is TRBV7-3, with D possibly being TRBD2 (6 bases). Trimming removed 2 bases at V and 9 bases at J, with 20 bases between. The CDR3 is 16 residues long. The germline V gene has CDR1 SGHTA and CDR2 FQGTGA. Looking up the rest from reference TRBV7-3 and TRBJ2-1 gives the full variable domain: GAGVSQTPSNKVTEKGKYVELRCDPISGHTALYWYRQSLGQGPEFLIYFQGTGAADDSGLPNDRFFAVRPEGSVSTLKIQRTERGDSAVYLCASSLPSVGAGSEQFFGPGTRLTVL.

The chain is built from TRBV10-3 and TRBJ2-1; D is perhaps TRBD1 or TRBD2 (5 bases each). This CDR3 is built from 12 residues. Germline V gene data show CDR1 as ENHRY and CDR2 as SYGVKD. V was trimmed by 1 base and J by 7 bases, leaving 5 bases between them. The CDR3 region is CAISEWGNEQFF. The CDR3 coding sequence is TGTGCCATCAGTGAGTGGGGGAATGAGCAGTTCTTC.

This sequence joins TRBV5-1 and TRBJ1-5; TRBD1 matches 9 bases. Germline assignment: CDR1 SGHRS and CDR2 YFSETQ. The CDR3 is 15 residues long. J gave up 5 bases and V 5 bases, and 8 bases lay outside the gene matches. In DNA form, the CDR3 reads TGCGCCAGCAGATTCGGGACAGGGAGTCATCAGCCCCAGCATTTT. Residues: CASRFGTGSHQPQHF.

V usage is TRBV6-1 and J usage is TRBJ2-7; D uncertain. V was shortened by 3 bases and J by 5 bases, with 14 bases between the two germline ends. The CDR3 covers 14 residues. Germline V gene data show CDR1 as MNHNS and CDR2 as SASEGT. The CDR3 region has the DNA TGTGCCAGCAGTGACCAGGTTCCTCAGGACGAGCAGTACTTC. As protein: CASSDQVPQDEQYF.

This clonotype was counted only a few times. The V and J genes are TRBV6-1 and TRBJ2-5, with 10 bases lining up with TRBD1. This CDR3 has 15 residues. Per the germline V gene, CDR1 is MNHNS and CDR2 is SASEGT. With 1 base clipped from V and 4 bases from J, the junction kept 3 bases outside the gene matches. The CDR3 sequence: CASSEVGQGPETQYF. The CDR3 DNA reads as TGTGCCAGCAGTGAAGTGGGACAGGGGCCAGAGACCCAGTACTTC.

The chain combines TRBV10-3 with TRBJ2-1, with no clear D. The V gene lost 2 bases and the J gene lost 12 bases, with 11 bases spanning the gap. The CDR3 sequence is 12 residues long. Looked up from germline, CDR1 is ENHRY and CDR2 is SYGVKD. CDR3 nucleotides: TGTGCCATCAGTGAGAGTGGCTGGGGGCAGTTCTTC. It yields the protein CAISESGWGQFF.

The gene calls are TRBV4-1 and TRBJ2-2; TRBD1 matches 10 bases. V lost 6 bases to trimming and J lost 6 bases; unmatched junction nucleotides: 10. The CDR3 sequence is 16 residues long. CDR1 is MGHRA, CDR2 YSYEKL, per germline. DNA for the CDR3: TGCGCCAGCAGGACCGGGGGACAGGGGCGGTCCGGGGAGCTGTTTTTT. Protein sequence: CASRTGGQGRSGELFF.

This clonotype has only a few counts. The chain uses TRBV13 and TRBJ2-4; a possible D gene is TRBD2 (5 bases). V shed 5 bases and J shed 0 bases, with 14 bases lying between them. The CDR3 spans 16 residues. The germline V gene has CDR1 PRHDT and CDR2 FYEKMQ (reference sequence). The chain's CDR3 is CASSPREGSAKNIQYF. The CDR3 nucleotides are TGTGCCAGCAGCCCCCGGGAAGGTTCAGCCAAAAACATTCAGTACTTC.

The chain employs TRBV7-9 and TRBJ2-1; TRBD1 matches at 7 bases. The CDR3 runs 16 residues. The V gene's germline CDR1 is SEHNR and CDR2 FQNEAQ (reference sequence). V trimming: 4 bases; J trimming: 8 bases; junction bases outside the gene matches: 14. CDR3 coding DNA: TGTGCCAGCAGCTCCACAGGGGCCCATCGTTCCTATGAGCAGTTCTTC. This sequence encodes CASSSTGAHRSYEQFF.

The genes are TRBV10-2 and TRBJ1-5, with a weak D call TRBD1 (5 bases). Trimming removed 4 bases at V and 7 bases at J, with 17 bases between. The length of the CDR3 is 15 residues. From germline, CDR1 is WSHSY and CDR2 SAAADI. The CDR3 loop reads CASSASGPGGQPQHF. In nucleotides, the CDR3 is TGCGCCAGCAGTGCATCGGGCCCGGGGGGACAGCCCCAGCATTTT.

This chain connects TRBV6-2 or TRBV6-3 to TRBJ2-1; D is ambiguous. Germline V gives CDR1 MNHEY, CDR2 SVGEGT. This CDR3 is 15 amino acids long. V was pared by 8 bases and J by 7 bases, with 21 bases between. Here the CDR3 reads CASSYAIGTLNEQFF. The CDR3 region has the DNA TGTGCCAGCTCTTACGCCATCGGAACTCTGAATGAGCAGTTCTTC.

The chain joins TRBV10-3 to TRBJ2-3, with 11 bases identical to TRBD2. Germline-derived CDR1 and CDR2 are ENHRY and SYGVKD. The CDR3 sequence is 14 residues long. Unmatched junction bases numbered 6, after V lost 10 bases and J lost 3 bases. The CDR3 DNA is TGTGCCACTCTAGCGGGGGGCCCGACAGATACGCAGTATTTT. Its protein product is CATLAGGPTDTQYF.